Each of the 19 T cell receptor beta chains below was sequenced from the same sample in a study of blood T cell repertoires in COVID-19. The assay was immunoSEQ multiplex PCR, and TCRdb's table has in-frame clones only and misses some. The sample records 95,000 or so clones, around 86% being singletons. Sequenced: peripheral blood. These receptors were collected from a woman aged 70-85 years with acute or convalescent COVID-19.

The chain joins TRBV6-5 to TRBJ1-2; 8 bases align to TRBD1. Germline lookup yields CDR1 MNHEY and CDR2 SVGAGI. Trimming at V came to 9 bases and at J to 5 bases, leaving 11 bases not matched to a gene. CDR3 length equals 14 residues. CDR3 bases: TGTGCCAGTCGACTCGGACAGGGAGTATATGGCTACACCTTC. Protein sequence: CASRLGQGVYGYTF.

The V call is TRBV27, the J call TRBJ2-7; 7 positions match TRBD1. The CDR3 sequence is 14 residues long. Germline lookup yields CDR1 MNHEY and CDR2 SMNVEV (reference sequence). The J segment lost 4 bases and the V segment lost 5 bases, leaving 8 bases of the junction unmatched. CDR3 region: CASSRWDSIYEQYF. CDR3 bases: TGTGCCAGCAGTAGATGGGACAGTATTTACGAGCAGTACTTC.

A single count supports this clone. V usage is TRBV5-1 and J usage is TRBJ2-2, with 8 bases fitting TRBD1. The length of the CDR3 is 16 residues. Germline V gives CDR1 SGHRS, CDR2 YFSETQ. V lost 0 bases to trimming and J lost 4 bases; unmatched junction nucleotides: 5. The CDR3 DNA is TGCGCCAGCAGCTTGGAAAGGACAGGGCTCACCGGGGAGCTGTTTTTT. Translated: CASSLERTGLTGELFF.

The sample holds a few counts of this clone. The rearrangement uses TRBV5-5 and TRBJ2-7; possibly TRBD1 for D (6 bases). The CDR3 extends over 14 amino acids. Per germline, CDR1 SGHKS and CDR2 YYEKEE (reference sequence). V lost 2 bases, J lost 2 bases, and 11 bases lay in between. The CDR3 sequence: CASSFTTGAYEQYF. The CDR3 bases are TGTGCCAGCAGCTTCACGACAGGAGCCTACGAGCAGTACTTC.

The V and J genes are TRBV5-6 and TRBJ1-5; 9 bases line up with TRBD1. Germline CDR1 and CDR2: SGHDT and YYEEEE. The V and J ends lost 3 bases and 5 bases, in that order; junction bases with no gene match: 9. CDR3 length: 16 residues. For the CDR3, the DNA is TGTGCCAGCAGCTGGGGGAGGACAGGGGTGCATCAGCCCCAGCATTTT. Amino acid sequence: CASSWGRTGVHQPQHF.

The gene calls are TRBV7-2 and TRBJ2-7, with 11 bases lining up with TRBD2. Trimming took 3 bases from V and 5 from J; bases not matched to a gene: 9. This CDR3 region has 16 residues. Germline CDR1 and CDR2: SGHTA and FQGNSA. CDR3 protein: CASSLNRLAGSHEQYF. Here the CDR3 DNA reads TGTGCCAGCAGCTTGAATAGACTAGCGGGATCCCACGAGCAGTACTTC.

This clone was recorded once. This sequence joins TRBV14 and TRBJ1-2, with D uncertain. The germline V and J ends were trimmed by 0 bases and 2 bases, with 7 bases remaining between them. Germline values: CDR1 SGHDN, CDR2 FVKESK. The CDR3 is made up of 14 amino acids. The CDR3 protein is CASSQDFGNYGYTF. CDR3 sequence (DNA): TGTGCCAGCAGCCAAGATTTCGGGAACTATGGCTACACCTTC.

This clone was counted once. For the CDR3, the DNA is TGTGCCACCAGTGATTTGACGACAGGAAGCTCTGGAAACACCATATATTTT. It specifies CATSDLTTGSSGNTIYF. The chain couples TRBV24-1 to TRBJ1-3; a possible D gene is TRBD1 (6 bases). Trimming removed 0 bases from V and 0 bases from J, with 11 bases in between. Germline loops: CDR1 KGHDR, CDR2 SFDVKD. The CDR3 loop spans 17 amino acids.

The rearrangement uses TRBV19 and TRBJ2-2; maybe TRBD2 (6 bases). Trimming stripped 0 bases from V and 1 base from J, with 9 bases between. Germline assignment: CDR1 LNHDA and CDR2 SQIVND (reference sequence). This CDR3 comprises 16 residues. CDR3 sequence reads: CASSIETGRNTGELFF. In DNA, the CDR3 is TGTGCCAGTAGTATAGAAACCGGGAGGAACACCGGGGAGCTGTTTTTT.

This clone showed up just a few times. The chain joins TRBV10-3 to TRBJ2-2; 11 bases map to TRBD2. After removal of 0 bases from V and 0 bases from J, the junction contained 3 bases not matched to a gene. The CDR3 is 18 residues long. The germline CDR1 and CDR2 sequences are ENHRY and SYGVKD. The CDR3 DNA reads TGTGCCATCAGTGAGTCGACACTAGCGGGAGCGAACACCGGGGAGCTGTTTTTT. Amino acids: CAISESTLAGANTGELFF.

This clone has more than one count but fewer than ten. The chain links TRBV11-1 to TRBJ2-1; 12 positions match TRBD2. V lost 3 bases to trimming and J lost 10 bases; unmatched junction nucleotides: 7. The CDR3 has 15 amino acids. Looked up from germline, CDR1 is SGHAT and CDR2 is FQDESV (reference sequence). The CDR3 nucleotides are TGTGCCAGCAGCTTGAGGGCTAGCGGGAGGGCCGAGCAGTTCTTC. Translation: CASSLRASGRAEQFF.

This clone turned up a few times. The gene calls are TRBV11-2 and TRBJ1-2; D is unclear. V lost 3 bases and J lost 4, with 6 bases in between. The CDR3 covers 12 residues. In germline, CDR1 is SGHAT, CDR2 FQNNGV. The CDR3 DNA follows: TGTGCCAGCAGCTTTCAGTTCTATGGCTACACCTTC. It yields the protein CASSFQFYGYTF. Based on the CDR3 plus reference TRBV11-2 and TRBJ1-2, the full variable domain is EAGVAQSPRYKIIEKRQSVAFWCNPISGHATLYWYQQILGQGPKLLIQFQNNGVVDDSQLPKDRFSAERLKGVDSTLKIQPAKLEDSAVYLCASSFQFYGYTFGSGTRLTVV.

The V call is TRBV12-3 or TRBV12-4, the J call TRBJ1-2; D unclear. Trimming left V 2 bases short and J 6 bases short, with 10 bases between. The CDR3 consists of 13 residues. This CDR3 reads CASSLRGLDGYTF. In DNA, the CDR3 is TGTGCCAGCAGTTTACGGGGTCTAGATGGCTACACCTTC.

The chain carries TRBV2 and TRBJ2-7; D not certain. The CDR3 totals 11 residues. The germline V and J ends were trimmed by 4 bases and 3 bases, with 4 bases remaining between them. Germline CDR1 is SNHLY and CDR2 is FYNNEI. In DNA form, the CDR3 reads TGTGCCAGCAGTGGTCTCTACGAGCAGTACGTC. Translated, it gives CASSGLYEQYV.

The chain links TRBV5-4 to TRBJ2-6; weak D call: TRBD1 (7 bases). The germline CDR1 and CDR2 sequences are SGHNT and YYREEE (reference sequence). With 4 bases removed from V and 0 bases from J, the gap between germline ends came to 17 bases. The CDR3 loop spans 18 amino acids. This chain's CDR3 is CASSGNRQGLSGANVLTF. Here the CDR3 DNA reads TGTGCCAGCAGCGGTAACAGACAGGGACTCTCTGGGGCCAACGTCCTGACTTTC.

The rearrangement uses TRBV19 and TRBJ1-5; 8 bases fit TRBD1. This CDR3 is built from 14 residues. V was clipped by 10 bases and J by 3 bases; unmatched bases: 8. The germline V gene has CDR1 LNHDA and CDR2 SQIVND (reference sequence). The CDR3 sequence is CATRSQGDNQPQHF. CDR3 in DNA: TGTGCCACCAGATCACAGGGGGACAATCAGCCCCAGCATTTT.

The chain joins TRBV2 to TRBJ1-1; 7 bases are a match to TRBD1. The V and J ends lost 6 bases and 4 bases, in that order; junction bases with no gene match: 5. The CDR3 covers 13 residues. Looked up from germline, CDR1 is SNHLY and CDR2 is FYNNEI. CDR3 sequence (DNA): TGTGCCAGCAGGCCATCAGGGGGCACTGAAGCTTTCTTT. Encoded protein: CASRPSGGTEAFF.

The chain employs TRBV6-6 and TRBJ2-1; TRBD2 aligns across 7 bases. Germline V gene data show CDR1 as MNHNY and CDR2 as SVGAGI (reference sequence). V shed 7 bases and J 8 bases; nucleotides not matched to a gene: 11. The CDR3 consists of 14 residues. CDR3 amino acids: CASTRTRNGDEQFF. The CDR3 DNA is TGTGCCAGCACCCGGACTAGGAACGGGGATGAGCAGTTCTTC.

V is TRBV9 and J is TRBJ1-1; TRBD1 matches 7 bases. CDR1 SGDLS and CDR2 YYNGEE come from the germline V gene. This CDR3 has 17 amino acids. V gave up 2 bases and J gave up 4 bases; unmatched junction bases: 14. The CDR3 loop reads CASSVSRAGGLGTEAFF. The CDR3 coding sequence is TGTGCCAGCAGCGTGTCCCGGGCAGGGGGTCTTGGCACTGAAGCTTTCTTT.